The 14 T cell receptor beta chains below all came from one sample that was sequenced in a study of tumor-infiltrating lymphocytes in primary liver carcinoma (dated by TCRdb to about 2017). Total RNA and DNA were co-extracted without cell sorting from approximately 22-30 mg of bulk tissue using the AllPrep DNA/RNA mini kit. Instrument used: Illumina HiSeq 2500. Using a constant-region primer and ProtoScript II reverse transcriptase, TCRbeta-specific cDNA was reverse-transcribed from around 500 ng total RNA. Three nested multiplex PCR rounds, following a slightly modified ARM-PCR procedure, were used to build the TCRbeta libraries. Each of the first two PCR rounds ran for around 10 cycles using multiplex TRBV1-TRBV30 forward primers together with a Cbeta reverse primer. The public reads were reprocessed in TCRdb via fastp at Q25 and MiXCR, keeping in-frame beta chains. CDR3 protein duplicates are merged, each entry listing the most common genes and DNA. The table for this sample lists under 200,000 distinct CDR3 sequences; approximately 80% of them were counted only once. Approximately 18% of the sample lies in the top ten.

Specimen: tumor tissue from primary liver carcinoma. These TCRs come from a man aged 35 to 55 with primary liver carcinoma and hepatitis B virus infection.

The CDR3 here is CASRRGEKRSQYF. As DNA, the CDR3 is TGTGCCAGCAGGCGAGGGGAGAAGAGATCCCAGTACTTC. The rearrangement uses TRBV6-5 and TRBJ2-5; D possibly matches TRBD1 or TRBD2 (5 bases each). The ends were cut back, 6 bases at V and 9 bases at J, with 17 bases in the middle. Germline CDR1 reads MNHEY; CDR2 reads SVGAGI. The CDR3 has 13 amino acids.

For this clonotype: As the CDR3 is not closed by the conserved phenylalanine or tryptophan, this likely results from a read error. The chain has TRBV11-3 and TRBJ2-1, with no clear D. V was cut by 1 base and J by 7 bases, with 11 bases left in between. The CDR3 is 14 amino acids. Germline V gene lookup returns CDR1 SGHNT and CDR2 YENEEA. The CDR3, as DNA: TGTGCCAGCAGCTTAGGTGTCTCGAATAATGAGCAGTTCATC. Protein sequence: CASSLGVSNNEQFI.

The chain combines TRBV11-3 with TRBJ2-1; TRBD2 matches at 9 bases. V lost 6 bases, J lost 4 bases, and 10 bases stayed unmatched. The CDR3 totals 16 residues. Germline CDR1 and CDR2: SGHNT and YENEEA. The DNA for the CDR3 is TGTGCCAGCAGGATCGGGACTAGCAGGCTATACAATGAGCAGTTCTTC. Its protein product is CASRIGTSRLYNEQFF.

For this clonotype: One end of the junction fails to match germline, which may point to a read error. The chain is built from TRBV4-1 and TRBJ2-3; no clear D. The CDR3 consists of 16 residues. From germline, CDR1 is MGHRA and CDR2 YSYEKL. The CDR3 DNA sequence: TGCTCCAGCAGCCAAGATCCGGGTAGTGGGAATAATACGCAGTATTTT. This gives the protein CSSSQDPGSGNNTQYF.

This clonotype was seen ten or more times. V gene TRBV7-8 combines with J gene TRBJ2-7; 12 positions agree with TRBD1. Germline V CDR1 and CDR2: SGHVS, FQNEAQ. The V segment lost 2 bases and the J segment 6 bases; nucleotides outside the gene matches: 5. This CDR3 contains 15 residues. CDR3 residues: CASSLNRDRGREQYF. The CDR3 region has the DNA TGTGCCAGCAGCTTAAACCGGGACAGGGGGCGCGAGCAGTACTTC.

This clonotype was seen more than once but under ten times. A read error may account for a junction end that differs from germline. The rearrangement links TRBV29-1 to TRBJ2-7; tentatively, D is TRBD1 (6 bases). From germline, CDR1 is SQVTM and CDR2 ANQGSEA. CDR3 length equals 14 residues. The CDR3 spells CSVALWDNSYEQYF. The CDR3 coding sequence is TGTAGCGTCGCCCTTTGGGACAACTCCTACGAGCAGTACTTC.

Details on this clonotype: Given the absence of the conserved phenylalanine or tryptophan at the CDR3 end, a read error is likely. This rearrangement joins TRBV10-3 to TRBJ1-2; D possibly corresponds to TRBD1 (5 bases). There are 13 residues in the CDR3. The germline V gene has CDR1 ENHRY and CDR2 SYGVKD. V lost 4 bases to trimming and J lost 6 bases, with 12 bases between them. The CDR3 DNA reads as TGTGCCATCAGTGGAACAAGGGGAGATGGCTACACCATC. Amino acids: CAISGTRGDGYTI.

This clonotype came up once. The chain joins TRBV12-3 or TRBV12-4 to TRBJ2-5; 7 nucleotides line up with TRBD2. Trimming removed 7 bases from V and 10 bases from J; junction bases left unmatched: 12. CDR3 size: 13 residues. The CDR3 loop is CASTWGQGGSQYF. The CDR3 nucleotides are TGTGCCAGCACTTGGGGTCAGGGAGGGAGCCAGTACTTC.

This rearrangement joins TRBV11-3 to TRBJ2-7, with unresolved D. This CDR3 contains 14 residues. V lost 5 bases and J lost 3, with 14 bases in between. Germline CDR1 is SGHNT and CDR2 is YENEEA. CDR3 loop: CASSLGEWDYEQYF. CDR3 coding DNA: TGTGCCAGCAGCCTTGGAGAATGGGACTACGAGCAGTACTTC.

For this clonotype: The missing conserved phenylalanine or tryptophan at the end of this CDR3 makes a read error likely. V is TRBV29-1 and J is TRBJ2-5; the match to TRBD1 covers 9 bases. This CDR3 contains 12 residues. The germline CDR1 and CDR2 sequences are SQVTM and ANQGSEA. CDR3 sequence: CCVWGTGETQYS. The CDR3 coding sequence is TGCTGCGTGTGGGGGACAGGGGAGACCCAGTACTCC.

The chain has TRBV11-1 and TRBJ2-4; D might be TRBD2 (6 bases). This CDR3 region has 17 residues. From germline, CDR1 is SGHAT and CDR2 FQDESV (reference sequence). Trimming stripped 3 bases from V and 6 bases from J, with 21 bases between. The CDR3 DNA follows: TGTGCCAGCAGCTTTCCCGGGAGCTGCGGGACCACAAACATTCAGTACTTC. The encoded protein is CASSFPGSCGTTNIQYF.

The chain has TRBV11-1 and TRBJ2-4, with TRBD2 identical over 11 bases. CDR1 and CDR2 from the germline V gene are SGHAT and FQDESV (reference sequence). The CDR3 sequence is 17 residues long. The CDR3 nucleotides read TGTGCTAGTAGCTTTACCGGGACTAGCGGAACCAAAAACATTCAGTACTTC. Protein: CASSFTGTSGTKNIQYF. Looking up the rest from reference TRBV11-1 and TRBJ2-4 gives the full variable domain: EAEVAQSPRYKITEKSQAVAFWCDPISGHATLYWYRQILGQGPELLVQFQDESVVDDSQLPKDRFSAERLKGVDSTLKIQPAELGDSAMYLCASSFTGTSGTKNIQYFGAGTRLSVL.

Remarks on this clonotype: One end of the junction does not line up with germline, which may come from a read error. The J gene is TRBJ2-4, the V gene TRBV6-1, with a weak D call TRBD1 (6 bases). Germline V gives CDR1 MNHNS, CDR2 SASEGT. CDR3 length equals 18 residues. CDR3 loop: CASSGETGFHRAKNSQYF. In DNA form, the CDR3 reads TGTGCCAGCAGTGGGGAGACAGGCTTTCATAGGGCCAAAAACAGTCAGTACTTC.

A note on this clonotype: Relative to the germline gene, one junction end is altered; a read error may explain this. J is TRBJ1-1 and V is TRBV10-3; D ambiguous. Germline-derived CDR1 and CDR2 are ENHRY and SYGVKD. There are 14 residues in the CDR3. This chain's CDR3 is CAIQPAQVNTQAFF. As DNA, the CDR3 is TGTGCCATACAACCAGCTCAAGTGAACACTCAAGCTTTCTTT.